These T cell receptor beta chains were read from a single sample in a study of cytomegalovirus exposure and HLA in healthy donors. Sequenced by immunoSEQ multiplex PCR; TCRdb stores in-frame clones only, minus some. Of about 190,000 clones in the sample, 65% to 80% were seen once. The sequenced sample was PBMCs. These receptors all come from a man younger than 40 in good health and CMV-seropositive. CDR3s include the opening cysteine and the closing phenylalanine or tryptophan. D genes are given only for firm matches. Size tells how often a clone was seen (once, few, many) or the class of an expanded clone, and some rows leave it out.

v_gene	j_gene	abundance	d_gene	CDR3nt	CDR3aa
TRBV5-4	TRBJ1-1	-	-	TGTGCCAGCAGCCTGCCAGGTCCAGGGCAGCTTGAAGCTTTCTTT	CASSLPGPGQLEAFF
TRBV28	TRBJ1-2	-	TRBD1	TGTCGTGTAGGGACAGGGGGCGCGGGTCATGGCTACACCTTC	CRVGTGGAGHGYTF
TRBV6-1	TRBJ1-5	-	-	TGTGCCAGCAGTGAGTCGACAGCATACGGTGTTCAGCCCCAGCATTTT	CASSESTAYGVQPQHF
TRBV7-6	TRBJ1-2	-	-	TGTGCCAGCAGCTTAGGTGTGGGGCTTCACTATGGCTACACCTTC	CASSLGVGLHYGYTF
TRBV19	TRBJ2-7	-	TRBD1	TGTGCCAGTGGGACAGGCGTTTCCTACGAGCAGTACTTC	CASGTGVSYEQYF
TRBV11-3	TRBJ2-5	-	TRBD1	TGTGCCAGCAGCTTGAAGCTAGGACAGGGGGCAAGGGAGACCCAGTACTTC	CASSLKLGQGARETQYF
TRBV5-4	TRBJ2-7	-	TRBD2	TGTGCCACCGGACTAGCGGGGGGTTACGAGCAGTACTTC	CATGLAGGYEQYF
TRBV14	TRBJ1-4	few	TRBD1	TGTGCCAGCAGCCCCTTTGACAGGGCTGAGGGTGAAAAACTGTTTTTT	CASSPFDRAEGEKLFF
TRBV7-2	TRBJ2-7	few	-	TGTGCCAGCAGTCGCACAGGGTCCCACGAGCAGTACTTC	CASSRTGSHEQYF
TRBV2	TRBJ2-7	-	-	TGTGCCAGCAGTAGGGGTGTCTACGAGCAGTACTTC	CASSRGVYEQYF
TRBV7-7	TRBJ2-2	-	TRBD1	TGTGCTAGCAGCTTAGGGGGCAGGCCCGGGGAGCTGTTTTTT	CASSLGGRPGELFF
TRBV19	TRBJ2-7	few	TRBD1	TGTGCCAGCAGCGACAGGGGCGCCTACGAGCAGTACTTC	CASSDRGAYEQYF
TRBV5-8	TRBJ2-7	-	TRBD2	TGTGCCAGCAGCTTAACGACTAGCGGGAACCACGAGCAGTACTTC	CASSLTTSGNHEQYF
TRBV14	TRBJ2-3	-	-	TGTGCCAGCAGCCAGTGGCCAGGGGGGAAAGATACGCAGTATTTT	CASSQWPGGKDTQYF
TRBV10-2	TRBJ1-2	once	-	TGCGCCAGCAGTGATCGGGAGTGCGGCTACACCTTC	CASSDRECGYTF
TRBV25-1	TRBJ1-2	once	-	TGTGCCAGCAGTGAGTACAGGGCGGAGGGCTACACCTTC	CASSEYRAEGYTF
TRBV29-1	TRBJ2-5	-	-	TGCAGCGTTATACCAGGCTTAGAGACCCAGTACTTC	CSVIPGLETQYF
TRBV7-9	TRBJ1-2	-	-	TGTTCCAGCAGCTTAGGTTCAGAACGAGCGAACTATGGCTACACCTTC	CSSSLGSERANYGYTF
TRBV7-8	TRBJ2-7	once	TRBD2	TGTGCCAGCAGCATCGCACCCGCTCTGACTAGCGGGAGAGTCGAGCAGTACTTC	CASSIAPALTSGRVEQYF
TRBV7-9	TRBJ1-1	-	TRBD1	TGTGCCAGCAGCTTAGGACAGGGTGTCGCTGAAGCTTTCTTT	CASSLGQGVAEAFF
TRBV6-5	TRBJ2-1	-	-	TGTGCCAGCAGTTACGGGACTCCCGGGGTCAATGAGCAGTTCTTC	CASSYGTPGVNEQFF
TRBV15	TRBJ2-1	-	TRBD2	TGTGCCACCAGCAAGAGGCGGGAGGGAAATGAGCAGTTCTTC	CATSKRREGNEQFF
TRBV9	TRBJ1-6	-	TRBD1	TGTGCCAGCAGCGTAGTGGGACAGGGATCACCCCTCCACTTT	CASSVVGQGSPLHF
TRBV4-3	TRBJ2-2	-	-	TGCGCCAGCAGCCAAGTGTTGTCCGTTGGGGAGCTGTTTTTT	CASSQVLSVGELFF
TRBV7-2	TRBJ2-5	few	TRBD2	TGTGCCAGCAGCTGGGGACTAGCGGGGCCCCCTCAGCAGTACTTC	CASSWGLAGPPQQYF
TRBV5-4	TRBJ2-7	-	TRBD2	TGTGCCAGCAGCGCCGGACTAGCGGGGTCCTTCTACGAGCAGTACTTC	CASSAGLAGSFYEQYF
TRBV28	TRBJ2-7	-	TRBD1	TGTGCCAGCAGTTTACTACTCGGACAGGGTACCTACGAGCAGTACTTC	CASSLLLGQGTYEQYF
TRBV7-3	TRBJ1-1	once	-	TGTGCCAGCAGCCCCCGTCGGGGGGCCGAAGCTTTCTTT	CASSPRRGAEAFF
TRBV5-4	TRBJ2-5	-	TRBD2	TGTGCCAGCAGCTTACGGGAGGGCCGAGAGACCCAGTACTTC	CASSLREGRETQYF